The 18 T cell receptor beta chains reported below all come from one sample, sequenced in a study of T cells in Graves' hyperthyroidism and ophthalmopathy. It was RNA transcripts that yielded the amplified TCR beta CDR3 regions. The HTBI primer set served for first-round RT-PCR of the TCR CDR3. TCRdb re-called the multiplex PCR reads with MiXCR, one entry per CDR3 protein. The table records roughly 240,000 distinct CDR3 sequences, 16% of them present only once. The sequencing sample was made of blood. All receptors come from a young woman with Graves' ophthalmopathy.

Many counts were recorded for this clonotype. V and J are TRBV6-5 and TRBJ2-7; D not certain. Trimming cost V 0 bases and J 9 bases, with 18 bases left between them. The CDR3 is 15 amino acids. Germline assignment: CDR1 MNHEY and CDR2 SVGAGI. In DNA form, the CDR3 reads TGTGCCAGCAGTTACTCTCAGCGCGACCCGGGCGGGCAGTACTTC. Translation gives CASSYSQRDPGGQYF.

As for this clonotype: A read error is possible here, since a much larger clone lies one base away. The CDR3 nucleotides read TGTGCCAGCAGCTCACGTGAGTATTACACTGAAGCTTTCTTT. This translates into CASSSREYYTEAFF. The chain is built from TRBV12-3 or TRBV12-4 and TRBJ1-1; D gene uncertain. The CDR3 has 14 amino acids. V was clipped by 6 bases and J by 3 bases, with 14 bases between them.

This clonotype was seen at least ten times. CDR3 nucleotide sequence: TGTGCCAGCAGCCTAAGGGAGAGCGGGAGCAATTGGTACGCAGATACGCAGTATTTT. Its translation is CASSLRESGSNWYADTQYF. The V and J genes are TRBV7-2 and TRBJ2-3; 8 nucleotides match TRBD2. The CDR3 is 19 residues long. The germline gives CDR1 SGHTA, CDR2 FQGNSA. Trimming took 5 bases from V and 4 from J; bases not matched to a gene: 20.

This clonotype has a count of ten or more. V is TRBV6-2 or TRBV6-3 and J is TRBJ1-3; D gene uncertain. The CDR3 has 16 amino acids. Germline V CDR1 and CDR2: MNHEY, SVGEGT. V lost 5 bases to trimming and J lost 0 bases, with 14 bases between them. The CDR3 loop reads CASSPPRKISGNTIYF. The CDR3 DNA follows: TGTGCCAGCAGTCCGCCCCGGAAGATCTCTGGAAACACCATATATTTT.

CDR3 sequence reads: CASSHLFAGEGTDTQYF. DNA of the CDR3: TGCGCCAGCAGCCACCTCTTTGCGGGGGAAGGCACAGATACGCAGTATTTT. The chain recombines TRBV4-1 with TRBJ2-3; 7 nucleotides line up with TRBD2. The V segment lost 3 bases and the J segment 1 base; nucleotides outside the gene matches: 10. Germline V gene data show CDR1 as MGHRA and CDR2 as YSYEKL. CDR3 length: 17 residues.

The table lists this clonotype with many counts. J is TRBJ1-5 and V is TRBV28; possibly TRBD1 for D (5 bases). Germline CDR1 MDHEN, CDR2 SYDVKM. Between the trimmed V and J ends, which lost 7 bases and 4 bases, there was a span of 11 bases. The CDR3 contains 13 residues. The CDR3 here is CASNQGSNQPQHF. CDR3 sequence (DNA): TGTGCCAGCAACCAGGGTAGTAATCAGCCCCAGCATTTT.

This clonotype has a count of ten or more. CDR3: CASSLGGAAPGELFF. CDR3 DNA sequence: TGTGCCAGCAGCTTGGGGGGAGCGGCCCCCGGGGAGCTGTTTTTT. The genes are TRBV5-8 and TRBJ2-2; TRBD2 is a possible D gene (5 bases). With 0 bases removed from V and 6 bases from J, the gap between germline ends came to 12 bases. CDR3 length equals 15 residues. Germline loops: CDR1 SGHTS, CDR2 YDEGEE.

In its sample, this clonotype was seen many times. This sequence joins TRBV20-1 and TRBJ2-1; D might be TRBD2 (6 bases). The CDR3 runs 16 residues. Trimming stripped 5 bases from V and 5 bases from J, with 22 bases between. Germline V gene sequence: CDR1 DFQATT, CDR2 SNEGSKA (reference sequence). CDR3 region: CSAPEGRTGLDNEQFF. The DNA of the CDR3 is TGCAGTGCTCCGGAGGGCCGGACTGGTTTGGACAATGAGCAGTTCTTC.

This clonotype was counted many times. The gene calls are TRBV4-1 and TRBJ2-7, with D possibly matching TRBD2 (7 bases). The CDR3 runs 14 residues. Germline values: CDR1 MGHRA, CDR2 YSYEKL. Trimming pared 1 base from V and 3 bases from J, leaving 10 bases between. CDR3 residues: CASSQGEGDYEQYF. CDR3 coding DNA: TGCGCCAGCAGCCAAGGGGAGGGGGACTACGAGCAGTACTTC.

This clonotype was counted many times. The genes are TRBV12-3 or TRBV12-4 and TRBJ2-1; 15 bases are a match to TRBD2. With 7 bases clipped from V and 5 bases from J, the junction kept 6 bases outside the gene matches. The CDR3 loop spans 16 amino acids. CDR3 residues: CASTLGLAGGDNEQFF. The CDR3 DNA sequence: TGTGCCAGCACCTTGGGACTAGCGGGAGGCGACAATGAGCAGTTCTTC.

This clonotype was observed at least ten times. CDR3 region: CASSQRDSHGELFF. In DNA form, the CDR3 reads TGTGCCAGCAGCCAAAGGGACTCGCACGGGGAGCTGTTTTTT. This chain joins TRBV3-1 and TRBJ2-2; tentatively, D is TRBD2 (6 bases). Germline CDR1 LGHDT, CDR2 YNNKEL (reference sequence). The CDR3 is 14 residues long. The V end was cut by 2 bases, the J end by 7 bases, with 11 bases between.

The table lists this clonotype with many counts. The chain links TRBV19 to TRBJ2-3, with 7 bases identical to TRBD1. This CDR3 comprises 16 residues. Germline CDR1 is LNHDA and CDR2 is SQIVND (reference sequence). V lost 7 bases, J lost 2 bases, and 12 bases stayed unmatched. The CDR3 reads CASKGRPGQNTDTQYF. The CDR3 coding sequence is TGTGCCAGTAAAGGAAGACCGGGACAGAACACAGATACGCAGTATTTT. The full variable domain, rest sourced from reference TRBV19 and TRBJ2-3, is DGGITQSPKYLFRKEGQNVTLSCEQNLNHDAMYWYRQDPGQGLRLIYYSQIVNDFQKGDIAEGYSVSREKKESFPLTVTSAQKNPTAFYLCASKGRPGQNTDTQYFGPGTRLTVL.

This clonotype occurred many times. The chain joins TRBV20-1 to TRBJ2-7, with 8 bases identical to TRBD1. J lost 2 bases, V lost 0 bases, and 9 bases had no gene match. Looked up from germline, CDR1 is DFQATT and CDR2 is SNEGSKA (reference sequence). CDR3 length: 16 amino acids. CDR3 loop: CSARDVGQGRPYEQYF. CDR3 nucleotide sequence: TGCAGTGCTAGAGATGTCGGACAGGGTAGACCCTACGAGCAGTACTTC.

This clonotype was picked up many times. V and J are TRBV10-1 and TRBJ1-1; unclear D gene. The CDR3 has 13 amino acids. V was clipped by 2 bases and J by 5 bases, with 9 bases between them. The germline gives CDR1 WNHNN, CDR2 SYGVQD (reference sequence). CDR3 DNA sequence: TGCGCCAGCAGTGAGAGGTTTGGGACTGAAGCTTTCTTT. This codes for CASSERFGTEAFF.

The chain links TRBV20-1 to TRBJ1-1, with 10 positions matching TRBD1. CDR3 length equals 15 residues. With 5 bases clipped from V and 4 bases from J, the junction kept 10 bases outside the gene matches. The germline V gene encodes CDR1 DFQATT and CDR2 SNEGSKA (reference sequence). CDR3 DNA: TGCAGTGCTGACCGGGACAGGGGTTTTAGCACTGAAGCTTTCTTT. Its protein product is CSADRDRGFSTEAFF.

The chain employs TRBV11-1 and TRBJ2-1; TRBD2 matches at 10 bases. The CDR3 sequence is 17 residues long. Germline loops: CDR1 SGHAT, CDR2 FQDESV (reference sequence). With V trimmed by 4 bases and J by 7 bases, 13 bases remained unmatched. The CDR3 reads CASSSSGRALSRNEQFF. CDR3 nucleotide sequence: TGTGCCAGCAGCTCAAGCGGGAGGGCCCTGTCGAGGAATGAGCAGTTCTTC.

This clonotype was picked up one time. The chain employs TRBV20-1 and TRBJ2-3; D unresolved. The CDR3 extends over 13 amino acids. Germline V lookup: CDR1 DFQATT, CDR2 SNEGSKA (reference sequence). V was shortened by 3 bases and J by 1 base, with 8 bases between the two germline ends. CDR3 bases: TGCAGTGCTAGCCCGGCCCGCACAGATACGCAGTATTTT. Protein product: CSASPARTDTQYF.

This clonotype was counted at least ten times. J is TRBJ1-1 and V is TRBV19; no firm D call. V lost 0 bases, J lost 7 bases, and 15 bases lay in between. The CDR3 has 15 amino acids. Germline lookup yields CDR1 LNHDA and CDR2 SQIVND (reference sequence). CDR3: CASSIELGVPGEAFF. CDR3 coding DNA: TGTGCCAGTAGTATAGAACTGGGAGTGCCAGGTGAAGCTTTCTTT.